Listed here are 18 T cell receptor beta chains from one sample, sequenced in a study of blood T cell repertoires in COVID-19. Some clones are missing from TCRdb's copy, which holds only in-frame ones; the method was immunoSEQ multiplex PCR. The sample lists approximately 260,000 clones; 89% were seen once. The sequenced sample was peripheral blood. The receptors here all came from a woman aged 40-49 years who had recovered from COVID-19.

The genes are TRBV19 and TRBJ1-5; no clear D. With 6 bases removed from V and 0 bases from J, the gap between germline ends came to 12 bases. This CDR3 contains 15 residues. CDR1 is LNHDA, CDR2 SQIVND, per germline (reference sequence). The CDR3 DNA reads TGTGCCAGTAGCCCTCCAGGTCGTAGCAATCAGCCCCAGCATTTT. Translated, it gives CASSPPGRSNQPQHF.

J is TRBJ2-3 and V is TRBV2; a possible D gene is TRBD2 (7 bases). This CDR3 has 18 amino acids. Per germline, CDR1 SNHLY and CDR2 FYNNEI. Trimming pared 0 bases from V and 2 bases from J, leaving 18 bases between. Here the CDR3 DNA reads TGTGCCAGCAGTGAAGCGGCCGGGGGGCGGAAGACCACAGATACGCAGTATTTT. Its protein product is CASSEAAGGRKTTDTQYF.

This clone was seen only a few times. The DNA for the CDR3 is TGTGCCAGCATCCCGGGACAGGCTAACACCGGGGAGCTGTTTTTT. Encoded protein: CASIPGQANTGELFF. The chain couples TRBV6-5 to TRBJ2-2; 8 bases align to TRBD1. CDR1 MNHEY and CDR2 SVGAGI come from the germline V gene. V was pared by 7 bases and J by 2 bases, with 6 bases of the junction left unmatched. This CDR3 comprises 15 residues.

CDR3: CASSSQLSDTDTQYF. The CDR3 DNA is TGTGCCAGCAGCTCCCAGTTGTCCGACACAGATACGCAGTATTTT. The chain recombines TRBV9 with TRBJ2-3; D ambiguous. The germline V gene has CDR1 SGDLS and CDR2 YYNGEE. V gave up 4 bases and J gave up 2 bases, with 14 bases separating them. CDR3 size: 15 residues.

This chain joins TRBV7-2 and TRBJ2-1; D is perhaps TRBD2 (5 bases). This CDR3 comprises 11 residues. Germline V gene data show CDR1 as SGHTA and CDR2 as FQGNSA. V was shortened by 2 bases and J by 13 bases, with 9 bases between the two germline ends. CDR3: CASSLLRVQFF. The CDR3 DNA follows: TGTGCCAGCAGCTTATTGCGGGTTCAGTTCTTC. Full variable domain (outside the CDR3, taken from reference TRBV7-2 and TRBJ2-1): GAGVSQSPSNKVTEKGKDVELRCDPISGHTALYWYRQSLGQGLEFLIYFQGNSAPDKSGLPSDRFSAERTGGSVSTLTIQRTQQEDSAVYLCASSLLRVQFFGPGTRLTVL.

This chain uses TRBV2 with TRBJ1-2, with D perhaps TRBD1 (5 bases). V lost 2 bases and J 4 bases, leaving 11 bases between the germline ends. Germline lookup yields CDR1 SNHLY and CDR2 FYNNEI. The CDR3 contains 14 residues. DNA of the CDR3: TGTGCCAGCAGTGAACAGGGTGACTCCTATGGCTACACCTTC. Protein sequence: CASSEQGDSYGYTF.

This rearrangement joins TRBV2 to TRBJ1-4; D remains ambiguous. This CDR3 is built from 11 residues. The germline V gene has CDR1 SNHLY and CDR2 FYNNEI. Trimming took off 6 bases at V and 5 bases at J, with 4 bases between the two ends. CDR3 bases: TGTGCCAGCAGGGAGAATGAAAAACTGTTTTTT. The encoded protein is CASRENEKLFF.

The chain uses TRBV7-6 and TRBJ1-4; weak D call: TRBD1 (6 bases). Germline V CDR1 and CDR2: SGHVS, FNYEAQ. Trimming stripped 5 bases from V and 0 bases from J, with 19 bases between. This CDR3 is built from 18 residues. The CDR3 nucleotides are TGTGCCAGCAGCCCCCGCTGGGACATTGACCCAACTAATGAAAAACTGTTTTTT. It is translated as CASSPRWDIDPTNEKLFF.

J is TRBJ2-1 and V is TRBV7-2; D is undetermined. Trimming removed 6 bases from V and 0 bases from J, with 12 bases in between. Germline V lookup: CDR1 SGHTA, CDR2 FQGNSA. The length of the CDR3 is 15 residues. The DNA of the CDR3 is TGTGCCAGCAGGTCAGACTCGAGCTCCTACAATGAGCAGTTCTTC. This gives the protein CASRSDSSSYNEQFF.

The chain combines TRBV6-4 with TRBJ2-3; the match to TRBD2 covers 7 bases. The ends lost 5 bases at V and 0 bases at J; junction bases unmatched: 5. There are 15 residues in the CDR3. The germline CDR1 and CDR2 sequences are MRHNA and SNTAGT. DNA for the CDR3: TGTGCCAGCAGTCGGGACTACACTAGCACAGATACGCAGTATTTT. Its translation: CASSRDYTSTDTQYF.

The chain joins TRBV2 to TRBJ2-5; a possible D gene is TRBD2 (6 bases). CDR1 is SNHLY, CDR2 FYNNEI, per germline. V was pared by 7 bases and J by 14 bases, with 20 bases between. This CDR3 is built from 12 residues. CDR3 loop: CASTGGTPRSYF. The CDR3 DNA reads as TGTGCCAGCACCGGAGGGACCCCGAGATCCTACTTC.

The chain uses TRBV4-3 and TRBJ2-1, with 15 bases that match TRBD2. The CDR3 is 18 amino acids. Germline CDR1 LGHNA, CDR2 YSLEER. V shed 2 bases, J shed 10 bases, and the junction held 12 bases outside the gene matches. CDR3 DNA: TGCGCCAGCAGCCAATCGGGACTAGCGGGAGGACCCCTAGGGGAGCAGTTCTTC. Protein: CASSQSGLAGGPLGEQFF.

This chain uses TRBV12-3 or TRBV12-4 with TRBJ2-5, with 9 bases aligning to TRBD2. The CDR3 consists of 13 residues. V trimming: 6 bases; J trimming: 9 bases; junction bases outside the gene matches: 8. The CDR3 loop reads CASRMTSGQAQYF. The CDR3 DNA follows: TGTGCCAGCAGGATGACTAGCGGTCAGGCCCAGTACTTC.

This clone appeared once. The chain uses TRBV7-2 and TRBJ2-3, with D perhaps matching TRBD2 (6 bases). The germline gives CDR1 SGHTA, CDR2 FQGNSA. Trimming shortened V by 7 bases and J by 1 base, and 18 bases separated the two germline ends. The CDR3 is 16 amino acids. CDR3 bases: TGTGCCAGCAACCCCCCGGGACTCCAGGGCACAGATACGCAGTATTTT. It translates to CASNPPGLQGTDTQYF.

The chain joins TRBV18 to TRBJ1-1, with D possibly matching TRBD1 (6 bases). Germline-derived CDR1 and CDR2 are KGHSH and LQKENI. Deletions cut 3 bases from V and 8 bases from J, with 22 bases between. This CDR3 has 16 amino acids. The DNA for the CDR3 is TGTGCCAGCTCACCGCCTTCGGTCGGACTCCAGGGGGAAGCTTTCTTT. It yields the protein CASSPPSVGLQGEAFF.

This chain uses TRBV9 with TRBJ2-7, with TRBD1 matching 10 bases. V trimming: 0 bases; J trimming: 5 bases; junction bases outside the gene matches: 2. CDR1 SGDLS and CDR2 YYNGEE come from the germline V gene. This CDR3 region has 14 residues. The CDR3 reads CASSVEGQGNEQYF. Written as DNA, the CDR3 is TGTGCCAGCAGCGTAGAGGGACAGGGGAACGAGCAGTACTTC.

A remark on this clone: The conserved closing phenylalanine or tryptophan is absent in this CDR3, likely reflecting a read error. The V and J genes are TRBV14 and TRBJ1-5; 7 nucleotides line up with TRBD1. The CDR3 length is 14 residues. V shed 1 base, J shed 4 bases, and the junction held 1 base outside the gene matches. Germline V gene data show CDR1 as SGHDN and CDR2 as FVKESK. CDR3 sequence (DNA): TGTGCCAGCAGCCAAGGGGACAGTAATCAGCCCCAGCATCTT. Translation: CASSQGDSNQPQHL.

This CDR3 is CAISALGDEQFF. CDR3 bases: TGTGCCATCAGTGCCCTCGGGGATGAGCAGTTCTTC. The chain joins TRBV10-3 to TRBJ2-1, with a weak D call TRBD2 (5 bases). V lost 4 bases, J lost 8 bases, and 9 bases lay in between. Germline V gene lookup returns CDR1 ENHRY and CDR2 SYGVKD. The CDR3 covers 12 residues.